The 4 T cell receptor beta chains presented below share a single source sample, sequenced in a study of Ad26.COV2.S vaccination and SARS-CoV-2 variants. Documented treatment: about 20 received Ad26.COV2.S at low or high dose, single or two shots; five or six received placebo; per-sample allocation not given. The investigators took samples on day 63 after the first vaccine or placebo injection. TCRdb's copy holds only in-frame clones and misses some; the assay was immunoSEQ multiplex PCR. The table has hundreds of thousands of clones, approximately 89% seen once. Specimen: peripheral blood, collected in a trial of Ad26.COV2.S vaccine versus placebo. These receptors all come from a person between 18 and 60 years old who received the Ad26.COV2.S COVID-19 vaccine or a placebo.

This chain joins TRBV24-1 and TRBJ2-1, with 7 bases that match TRBD2. The length of the CDR3 is 13 residues. V shed 7 bases, J shed 6 bases, and the junction held 5 bases outside the gene matches. CDR1 is KGHDR, CDR2 SFDVKD, per germline. The CDR3 here is CATSGLVANEQFF. CDR3 sequence (DNA): TGTGCCACCAGCGGACTAGTCGCCAATGAGCAGTTCTTC.

This clone occurred once. V is TRBV5-1 and J is TRBJ2-2; 7 bases align to TRBD2. CDR3 length: 18 residues. V was pared by 4 bases and J by 2 bases, with 14 bases of the junction left unmatched. Germline V gene data show CDR1 as SGHRS and CDR2 as YFSETQ. The CDR3 nucleotides read TGCGCCAGCAGCACTCTCTTGCGGGGGTTGGGAAACACCGGGGAGCTGTTTTTT. It is translated as CASSTLLRGLGNTGELFF.

The chain has TRBV5-1 and TRBJ1-1, with 12 bases fitting TRBD1. The V and J ends lost 4 bases and 5 bases, in that order; junction bases with no gene match: 12. Germline CDR1 is SGHRS and CDR2 is YFSETQ. The length of the CDR3 is 17 residues. DNA for the CDR3: TGCGCCAGCAGCCTCGAGGGACAGGGGGCAGGTGGGACTGAAGCTTTCTTT. Translating it yields CASSLEGQGAGGTEAFF.

This chain links TRBV5-4 with TRBJ1-2; perhaps TRBD1 as D (6 bases). Germline lookup yields CDR1 SGHNT and CDR2 YYREEE (reference sequence). With 3 bases removed from V and 0 bases from J, the gap between germline ends came to 12 bases. This CDR3 region has 15 residues. CDR3 coding DNA: TGTGCCAGCAGCTGGGACACAACTTCTAACTATGGCTACACCTTC. It encodes CASSWDTTSNYGYTF.